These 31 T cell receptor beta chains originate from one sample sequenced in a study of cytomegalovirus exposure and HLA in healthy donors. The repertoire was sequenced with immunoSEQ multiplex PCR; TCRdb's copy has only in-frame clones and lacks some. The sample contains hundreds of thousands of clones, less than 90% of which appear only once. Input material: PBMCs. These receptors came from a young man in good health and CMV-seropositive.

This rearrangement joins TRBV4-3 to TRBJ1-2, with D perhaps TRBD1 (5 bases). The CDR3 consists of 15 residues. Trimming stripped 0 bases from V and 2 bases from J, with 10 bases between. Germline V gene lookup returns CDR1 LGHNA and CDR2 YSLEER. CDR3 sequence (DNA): TGCGCCAGCAGCCAAGATTCCAGGGTAAACTATGGCTACACCTTC. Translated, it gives CASSQDSRVNYGYTF.

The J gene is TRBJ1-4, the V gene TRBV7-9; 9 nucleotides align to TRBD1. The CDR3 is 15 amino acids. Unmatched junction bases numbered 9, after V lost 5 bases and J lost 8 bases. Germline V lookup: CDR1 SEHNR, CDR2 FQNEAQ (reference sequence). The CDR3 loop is CASSQGQGSFEKLFF. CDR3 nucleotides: TGTGCCAGCAGCCAAGGACAGGGGAGTTTCGAAAAACTGTTTTTT.

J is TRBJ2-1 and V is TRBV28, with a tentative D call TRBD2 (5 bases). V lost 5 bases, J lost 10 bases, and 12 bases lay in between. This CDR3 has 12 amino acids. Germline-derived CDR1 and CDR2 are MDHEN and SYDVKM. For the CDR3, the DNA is TGTGCCAGCAGTCCCCCGGGATGGGAGCAGTTCTTC. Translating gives CASSPPGWEQFF.

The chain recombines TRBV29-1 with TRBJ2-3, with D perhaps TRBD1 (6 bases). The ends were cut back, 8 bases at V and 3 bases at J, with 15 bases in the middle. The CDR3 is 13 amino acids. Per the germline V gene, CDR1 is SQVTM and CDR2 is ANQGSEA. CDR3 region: CSLRGRATDTQYF. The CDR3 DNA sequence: TGCAGCCTCAGGGGCCGGGCGACAGATACGCAGTATTTT.

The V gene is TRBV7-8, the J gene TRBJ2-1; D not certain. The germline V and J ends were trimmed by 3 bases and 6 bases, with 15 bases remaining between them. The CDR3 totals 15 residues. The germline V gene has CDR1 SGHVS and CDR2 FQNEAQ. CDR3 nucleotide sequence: TGTGCCAGCAGCTTCGAGACCTCCTGGTTCAATGAGCAGTTCTTC. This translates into CASSFETSWFNEQFF.

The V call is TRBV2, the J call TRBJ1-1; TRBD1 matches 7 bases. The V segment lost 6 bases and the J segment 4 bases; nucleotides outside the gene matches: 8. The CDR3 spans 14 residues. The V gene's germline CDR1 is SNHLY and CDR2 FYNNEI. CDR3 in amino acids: CASRQGSLGTEAFF. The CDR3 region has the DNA TGTGCCAGCAGACAGGGGTCCCTGGGCACTGAAGCTTTCTTT.

This chain's CDR3 is CASSENGYGYTF. The CDR3 nucleotides are TGTGCCAGCAGCGAGAACGGGTATGGCTACACCTTC. The rearrangement links TRBV9 to TRBJ1-2; D unresolved. CDR1 is SGDLS and CDR2 is YYNGEE in the germline V gene. CDR3 length: 12 residues. Trimming left V 3 bases short and J 5 bases short, with 8 bases between.

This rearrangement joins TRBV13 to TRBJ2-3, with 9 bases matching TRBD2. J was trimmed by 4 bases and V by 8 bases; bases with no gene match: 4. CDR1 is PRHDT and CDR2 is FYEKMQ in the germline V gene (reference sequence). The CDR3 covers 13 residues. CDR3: CASGVAGADTQYF. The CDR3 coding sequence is TGTGCCAGCGGGGTAGCGGGAGCAGATACGCAGTATTTT. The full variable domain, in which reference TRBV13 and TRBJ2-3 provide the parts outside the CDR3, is AAGVIQSPRHLIKEKRETATLKCYPIPRHDTVYWYQQGPGQDPQFLISFYEKMQSDKGSIPDRFSAQQFSDYHSELNMSSLELGDSALYFCASGVAGADTQYFGPGTRLTVL.

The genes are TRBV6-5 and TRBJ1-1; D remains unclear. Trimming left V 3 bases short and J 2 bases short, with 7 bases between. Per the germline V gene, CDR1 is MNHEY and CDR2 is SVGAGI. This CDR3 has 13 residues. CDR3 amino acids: CASSYEGNTEAFF. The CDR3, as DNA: TGTGCCAGCAGTTATGAGGGTAACACTGAAGCTTTCTTT.

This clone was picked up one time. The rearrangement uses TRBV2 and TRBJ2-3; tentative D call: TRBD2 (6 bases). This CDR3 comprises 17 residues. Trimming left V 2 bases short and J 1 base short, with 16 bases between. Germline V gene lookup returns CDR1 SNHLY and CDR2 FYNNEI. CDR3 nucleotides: TGTGCCAGCAGTGAAAGTCGGGCGGGACGGGGCACAGATACGCAGTATTTT. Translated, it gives CASSESRAGRGTDTQYF.

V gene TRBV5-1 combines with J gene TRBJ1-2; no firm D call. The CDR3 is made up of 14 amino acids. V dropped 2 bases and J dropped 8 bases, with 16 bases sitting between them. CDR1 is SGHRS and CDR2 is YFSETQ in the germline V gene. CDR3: CASSLNLRSWGYTF. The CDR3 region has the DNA TGCGCCAGCAGCTTAAACCTGCGTTCTTGGGGCTACACCTTC.

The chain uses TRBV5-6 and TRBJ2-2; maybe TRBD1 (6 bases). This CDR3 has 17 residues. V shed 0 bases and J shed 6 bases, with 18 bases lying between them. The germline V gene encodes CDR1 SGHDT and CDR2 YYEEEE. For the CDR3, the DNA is TGTGCCAGCAGCTTGGCCGCATGGTACAGGGATGCCGGGGAGCTGTTTTTT. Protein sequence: CASSLAAWYRDAGELFF.

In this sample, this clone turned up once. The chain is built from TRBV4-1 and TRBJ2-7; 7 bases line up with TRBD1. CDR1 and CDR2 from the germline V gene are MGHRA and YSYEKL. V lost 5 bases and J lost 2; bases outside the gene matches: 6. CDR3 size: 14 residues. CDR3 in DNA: TGCGCCAGCAGCACCACCGGGACAGCCTACGAGCAGTACTTC. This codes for CASSTTGTAYEQYF.

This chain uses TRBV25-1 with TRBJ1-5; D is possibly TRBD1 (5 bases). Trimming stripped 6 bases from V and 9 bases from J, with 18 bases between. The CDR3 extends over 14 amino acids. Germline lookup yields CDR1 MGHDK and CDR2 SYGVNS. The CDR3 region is CASSGGTDLWPQHF. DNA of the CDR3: TGTGCCAGCAGCGGGGGGACGGACCTTTGGCCCCAGCATTTT.

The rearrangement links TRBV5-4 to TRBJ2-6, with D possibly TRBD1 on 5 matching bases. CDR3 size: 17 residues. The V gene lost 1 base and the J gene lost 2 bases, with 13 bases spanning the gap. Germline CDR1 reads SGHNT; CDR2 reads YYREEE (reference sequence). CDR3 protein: CASSLQGGFPGANVLTF. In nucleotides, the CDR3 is TGTGCCAGCAGCTTGCAGGGCGGTTTCCCTGGGGCCAACGTCCTGACTTTC.

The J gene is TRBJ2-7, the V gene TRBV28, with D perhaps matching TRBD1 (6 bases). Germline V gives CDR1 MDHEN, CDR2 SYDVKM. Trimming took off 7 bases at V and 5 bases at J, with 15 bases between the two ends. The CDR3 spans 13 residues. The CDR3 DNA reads TGTGCCAGCACCCTGGGAAACAGGGACGAGCAGTACTTC. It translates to CASTLGNRDEQYF.

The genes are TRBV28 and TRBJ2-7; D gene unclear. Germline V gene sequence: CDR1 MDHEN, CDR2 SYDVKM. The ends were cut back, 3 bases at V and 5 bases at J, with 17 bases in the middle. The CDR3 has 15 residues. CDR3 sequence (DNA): TGTGCCAGCAGTTTTCCCGTCGGTAGGTGGGACGAGCAGTACTTC. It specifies CASSFPVGRWDEQYF.

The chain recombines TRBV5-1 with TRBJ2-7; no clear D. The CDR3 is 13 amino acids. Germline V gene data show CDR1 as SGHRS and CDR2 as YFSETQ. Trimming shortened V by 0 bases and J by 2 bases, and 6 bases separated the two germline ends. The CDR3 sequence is CASSLEGPYEQYF. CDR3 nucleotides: TGCGCCAGCAGCTTGGAGGGCCCCTACGAGCAGTACTTC.

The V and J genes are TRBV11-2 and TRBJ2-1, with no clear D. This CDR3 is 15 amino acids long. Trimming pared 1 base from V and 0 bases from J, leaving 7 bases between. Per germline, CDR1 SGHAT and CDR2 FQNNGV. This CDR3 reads CASSLGASSYNEQFF. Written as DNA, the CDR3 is TGTGCCAGCAGCTTAGGGGCAAGCTCCTACAATGAGCAGTTCTTC. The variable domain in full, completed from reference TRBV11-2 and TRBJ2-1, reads EAGVAQSPRYKIIEKRQSVAFWCNPISGHATLYWYQQILGQGPKLLIQFQNNGVVDDSQLPKDRFSAERLKGVDSTLKIQPAKLEDSAVYLCASSLGASSYNEQFFGPGTRLTVL.

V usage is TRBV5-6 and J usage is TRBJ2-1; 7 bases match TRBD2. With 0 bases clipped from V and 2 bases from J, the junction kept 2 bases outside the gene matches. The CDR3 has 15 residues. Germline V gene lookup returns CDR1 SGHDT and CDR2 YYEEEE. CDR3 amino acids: CASSLELAAYNEQFF. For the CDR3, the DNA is TGTGCCAGCAGCTTGGAGCTAGCGGCCTACAATGAGCAGTTCTTC. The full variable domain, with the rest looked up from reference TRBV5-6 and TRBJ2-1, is DAGVTQSPTHLIKTRGQQVTLRCSPKSGHDTVSWYQQALGQGPQFIFQYYEEEERQRGNFPDRFSGHQFPNYSSELNVNALLLGDSALYLCASSLELAAYNEQFFGPGTRLTVL.

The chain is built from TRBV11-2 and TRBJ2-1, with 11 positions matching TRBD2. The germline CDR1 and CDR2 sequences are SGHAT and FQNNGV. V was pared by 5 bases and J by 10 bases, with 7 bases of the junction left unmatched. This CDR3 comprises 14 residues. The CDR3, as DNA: TGTGCCAGCAGCCCACTAGCGGGAGTAGGGGAGCAGTTCTTC. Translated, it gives CASSPLAGVGEQFF.

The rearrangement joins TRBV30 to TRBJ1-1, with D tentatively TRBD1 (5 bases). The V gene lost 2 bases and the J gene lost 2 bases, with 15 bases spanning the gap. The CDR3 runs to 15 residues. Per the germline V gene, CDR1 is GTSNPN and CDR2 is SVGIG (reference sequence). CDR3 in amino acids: CAWSTLDSFNTEAFF. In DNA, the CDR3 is TGTGCCTGGAGTACCCTCGACAGTTTCAACACTGAAGCTTTCTTT.

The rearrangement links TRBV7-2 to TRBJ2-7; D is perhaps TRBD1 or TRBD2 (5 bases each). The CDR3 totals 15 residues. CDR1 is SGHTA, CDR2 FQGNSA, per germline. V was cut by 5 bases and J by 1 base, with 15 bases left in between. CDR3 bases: TGTGCCAGCAGCCTCCTCCGGGACGGGTCCTACGAGCAGTACTTC. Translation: CASSLLRDGSYEQYF.

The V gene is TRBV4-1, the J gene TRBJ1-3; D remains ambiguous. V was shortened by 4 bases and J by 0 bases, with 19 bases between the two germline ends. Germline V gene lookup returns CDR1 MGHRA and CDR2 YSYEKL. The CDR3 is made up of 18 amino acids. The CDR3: CASSLYVMDGLSGNTIYF. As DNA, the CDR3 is TGCGCCAGCAGCCTTTACGTTATGGACGGACTCTCTGGAAACACCATATATTTT.

The CDR3 here is CASSTGQSYEQYF. The CDR3 nucleotides are TGCGCCAGCAGCACGGGACAGTCCTACGAGCAGTACTTC. J is TRBJ2-7 and V is TRBV5-1; 7 nucleotides agree with TRBD1. V dropped 4 bases and J dropped 1; count of bases not matched to a gene: 2. Looked up from germline, CDR1 is SGHRS and CDR2 is YFSETQ. There are 13 residues in the CDR3.

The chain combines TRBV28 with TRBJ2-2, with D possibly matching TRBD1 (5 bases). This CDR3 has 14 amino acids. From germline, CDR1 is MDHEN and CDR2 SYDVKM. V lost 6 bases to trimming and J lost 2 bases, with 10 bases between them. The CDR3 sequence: CASRKGQNTGELFF. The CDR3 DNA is TGTGCCAGCAGGAAAGGACAAAACACCGGGGAGCTGTTTTTT.

This chain's CDR3 is CASGSPKGSGSPLNNEQFF. CDR3 DNA: TGTGCTAGTGGTTCCCCAAAGGGTAGCGGGAGTCCATTGAACAATGAGCAGTTCTTC. The rearrangement links TRBV12-5 to TRBJ2-1; 9 bases are a match to TRBD2. CDR1 LGHNT and CDR2 FRNRAP come from the germline V gene. The CDR3 sequence is 19 residues long. V lost 4 bases, J lost 5 bases, and 18 bases stayed unmatched.

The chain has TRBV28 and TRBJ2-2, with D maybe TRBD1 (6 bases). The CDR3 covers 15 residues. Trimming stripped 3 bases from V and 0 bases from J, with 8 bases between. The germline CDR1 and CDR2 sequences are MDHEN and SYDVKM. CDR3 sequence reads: CASSFRGPNTGELFF. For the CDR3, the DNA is TGTGCCAGCAGTTTCAGGGGTCCGAACACCGGGGAGCTGTTTTTT.

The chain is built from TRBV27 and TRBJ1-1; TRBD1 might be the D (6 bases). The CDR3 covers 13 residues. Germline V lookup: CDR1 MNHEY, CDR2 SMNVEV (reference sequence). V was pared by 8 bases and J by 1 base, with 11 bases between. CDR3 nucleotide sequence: TGTGCCAGCTACCGAGGGGGGAACACTGAAGCTTTCTTT. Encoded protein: CASYRGGNTEAFF.

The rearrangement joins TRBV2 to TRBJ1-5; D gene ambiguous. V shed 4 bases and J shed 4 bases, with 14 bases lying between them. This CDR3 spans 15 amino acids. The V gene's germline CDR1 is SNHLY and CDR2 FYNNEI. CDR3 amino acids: CASSGRAGVNQPQHF. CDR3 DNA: TGTGCCAGCAGTGGAAGGGCCGGAGTTAATCAGCCCCAGCATTTT.

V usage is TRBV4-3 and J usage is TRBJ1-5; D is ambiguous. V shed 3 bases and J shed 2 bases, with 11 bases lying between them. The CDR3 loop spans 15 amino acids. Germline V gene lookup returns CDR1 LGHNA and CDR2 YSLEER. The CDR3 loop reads CASSQGLGGNQPQHF. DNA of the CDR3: TGCGCCAGCAGCCAGGGCCTTGGGGGCAATCAGCCCCAGCATTTT.